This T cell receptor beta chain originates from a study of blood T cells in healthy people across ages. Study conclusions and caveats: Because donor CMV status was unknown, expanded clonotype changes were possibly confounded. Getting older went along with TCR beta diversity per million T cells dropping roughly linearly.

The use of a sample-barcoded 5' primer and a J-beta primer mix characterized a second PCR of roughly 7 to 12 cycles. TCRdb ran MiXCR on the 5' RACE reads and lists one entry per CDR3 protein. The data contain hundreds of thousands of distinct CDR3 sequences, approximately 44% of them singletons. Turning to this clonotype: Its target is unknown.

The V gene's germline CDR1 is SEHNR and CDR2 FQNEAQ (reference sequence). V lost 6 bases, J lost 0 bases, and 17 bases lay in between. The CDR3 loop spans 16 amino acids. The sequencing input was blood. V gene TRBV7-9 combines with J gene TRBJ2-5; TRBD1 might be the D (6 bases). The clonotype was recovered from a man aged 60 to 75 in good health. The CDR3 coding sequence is TGTGCCAGCAGTTTCACAAATCAGGGGTACCAAGAGACCCAGTACTTC. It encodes CASSFTNQGYQETQYF.